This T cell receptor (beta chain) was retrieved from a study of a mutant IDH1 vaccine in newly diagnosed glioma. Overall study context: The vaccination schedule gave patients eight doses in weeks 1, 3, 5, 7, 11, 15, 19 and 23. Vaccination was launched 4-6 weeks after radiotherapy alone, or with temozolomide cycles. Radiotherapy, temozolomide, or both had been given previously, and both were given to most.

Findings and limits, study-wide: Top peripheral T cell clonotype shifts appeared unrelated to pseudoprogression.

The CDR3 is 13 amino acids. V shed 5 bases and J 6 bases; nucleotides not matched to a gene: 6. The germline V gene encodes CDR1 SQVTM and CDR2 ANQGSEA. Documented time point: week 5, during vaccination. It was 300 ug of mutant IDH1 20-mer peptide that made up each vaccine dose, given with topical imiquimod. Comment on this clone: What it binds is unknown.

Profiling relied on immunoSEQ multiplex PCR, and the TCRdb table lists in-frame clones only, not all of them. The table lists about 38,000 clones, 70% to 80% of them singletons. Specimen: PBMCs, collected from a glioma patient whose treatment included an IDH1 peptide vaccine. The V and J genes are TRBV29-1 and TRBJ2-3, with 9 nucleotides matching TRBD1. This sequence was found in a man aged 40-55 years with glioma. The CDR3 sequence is CSVTGTGTDTQYF. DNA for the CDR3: TGCAGCGTTACCGGGACAGGGACCGATACGCAGTATTTT.